The rows below give T cell receptor beta chains drawn from one sample of a study of T cell responses to AZD1222 COVID-19 vaccine. The assay was immunoSEQ multiplex PCR, and TCRdb's table has in-frame clones only and misses some. The data show approximately 120,000 clones, roughly 93% seen once. The sequenced sample was peripheral blood, obtained on day 0 of AZD1222 vaccination. The source of these receptors is an adult in good health. The CDR3 runs from the conserved cysteine through the conserved F or W. The D gene is left open where the match is weak. A row's size may be missing; if present it is once, few, many or a size class.

size: .
D: TRBD2
J: TRBJ2-7
V: TRBV5-1
DNA: TGCGCCAGCAGCGAGCGGGGGAGCTCCTACGAGCAGTACTTC
CDR3: CASSERGSSYEQYF

size: .
D: .
J: TRBJ1-2
V: TRBV7-2
DNA: TGTGCCAGCAGAAGAGACAGTTCCTATGGCTACACCTTC
CDR3: CASRRDSSYGYTF

size: .
D: .
J: TRBJ2-7
V: TRBV3-1/TRBV3-2
DNA: TGTGCCAGCAGCCTTACCGGGACTTCCTACGAGCAGTACTTC
CDR3: CASSLTGTSYEQYF

size: .
D: .
J: TRBJ2-6
V: TRBV18
DNA: TGTGCCAGCTCATACCAGGGTTCCGGGGCCAACGTCCTGACTTTC
CDR3: CASSYQGSGANVLTF

size: .
D: .
J: TRBJ1-1
V: TRBV19
DNA: TGTGCCAGTGGGGAATTGACGATGAACACTGAAGCTTTCTTT
CDR3: CASGELTMNTEAFF

size: .
D: .
J: TRBJ1-1
V: TRBV20-1
DNA: TGCAGTGCTAGTTCCAGGCTGAACACTGAAGCTTTCTTT
CDR3: CSASSRLNTEAFF

size: .
D: .
J: TRBJ1-1
V: TRBV3-1/TRBV3-2
DNA: TGTGCCAGCAGGCTAGGCAGCCTCACTGAAGCTTTCTTT
CDR3: CASRLGSLTEAFF

size: .
D: TRBD1
J: TRBJ1-1
V: TRBV7-2
DNA: TGTGCCAGCAGCCTGACAGGGGTCGGGACTGAAGCTTTCTTT
CDR3: CASSLTGVGTEAFF

size: .
D: TRBD2
J: TRBJ2-2
V: TRBV4-1
DNA: TGCGCCAGCAGCCAAGATTTACTAGCGTCGGGGGAGCTGTTTTTT
CDR3: CASSQDLLASGELFF

size: .
D: .
J: TRBJ2-6
V: TRBV3-1/TRBV3-2
DNA: TGTGCCAGCAGCGGAGGTCGGTTCTCTGGGGCCAACGTCCTGACTTTC
CDR3: CASSGGRFSGANVLTF

size: once
D: .
J: TRBJ2-3
V: TRBV18
DNA: TGTGCCAGCTCACCCGTGGGCTCACCCTCCCGTACGCAGTATTTT
CDR3: CASSPVGSPSRTQYF

size: .
D: .
J: TRBJ2-6
V: TRBV5-6
DNA: TGTGCCAGCAGCTTGGTTTGGGGTCCCTCTGGGGCCAACGTCCTGACTTTC
CDR3: CASSLVWGPSGANVLTF

size: .
D: .
J: TRBJ1-1
V: TRBV4-1
DNA: TGCGCCAGCAGCCCCTATCAGGGCAACACTGAAGCTTTCTTT
CDR3: CASSPYQGNTEAFF

size: .
D: TRBD2
J: TRBJ2-1
V: TRBV3-1/TRBV3-2
DNA: TGTGCCAGCAGCCAACAGCCGGGACTAGCAAATGAGCAGTTCTTC
CDR3: CASSQQPGLANEQFF

size: .
D: TRBD1
J: TRBJ2-2
V: TRBV11-3
DNA: TGTGCCAGCAGCTTAGATCCGGGACAGGGGGCTTCCGGGGAGCTGTTTTTT
CDR3: CASSLDPGQGASGELFF

size: .
D: TRBD2
J: TRBJ2-1
V: TRBV10-3
DNA: TGTGCCATCAGTGGGCGAAGGGGAACCGGGACTAGCTATGAGCAGTTCTTC
CDR3: CAISGRRGTGTSYEQFF

size: .
D: TRBD1
J: TRBJ1-1
V: TRBV5-1
DNA: TGCGCCAGCAGCCTGACTCTACACCGACAGGGACTGAACACTGAAGCTTTCTTT
CDR3: CASSLTLHRQGLNTEAFF

size: .
D: .
J: TRBJ1-1
V: TRBV29-1
DNA: TGCAGCGTTGATCAGGACCCAACCGAAGCTTTCTTT
CDR3: CSVDQDPTEAFF

size: .
D: TRBD1
J: TRBJ2-7
V: TRBV5-6
DNA: TGTGCCAGCAGCTTGAGGGACAGGTACTACGAGCAGTACTTC
CDR3: CASSLRDRYYEQYF

size: .
D: TRBD1
J: TRBJ1-2
V: TRBV28
DNA: TGTGCCAGCAGTTTAGAATTTTGGGCAGGGGGCTTCGGCTACACCTTC
CDR3: CASSLEFWAGGFGYTF

size: .
D: .
J: TRBJ2-2
V: TRBV3-1/TRBV3-2
DNA: TGTGCCAGCAGCCAAGTTTTGGGCAACACCGGGGAGCTGTTTTTT
CDR3: CASSQVLGNTGELFF

size: .
D: .
J: TRBJ2-7
V: TRBV11-2
DNA: TGTGCCAGCAGCTTAGTCCCGACAGCCCTATACGAGCAGTACTTC
CDR3: CASSLVPTALYEQYF

size: .
D: .
J: TRBJ2-3
V: TRBV19
DNA: TGTGCCAGTAGTCATGAACAGCTTACAGATACGCAGTATTTT
CDR3: CASSHEQLTDTQYF

size: .
D: .
J: TRBJ1-4
V: TRBV5-1
DNA: TGCGCCAGCAGTCCGACAGCGACTAATGAAAAACTGTTTTTT
CDR3: CASSPTATNEKLFF

size: .
D: TRBD1
J: TRBJ1-5
V: TRBV14
DNA: TGTGCCAGCAGCCCTTACAGGGGTAGCAATCAGCCCCAGCATTTT
CDR3: CASSPYRGSNQPQHF

size: .
D: .
J: TRBJ2-3
V: TRBV27
DNA: TGTGCCAGCAGTCCCGACACCTACCCTTTCACAGATACGCAGTATTTT
CDR3: CASSPDTYPFTDTQYF

size: .
D: .
J: TRBJ2-1
V: TRBV13
DNA: TGTGCCAGCAGCTTAACAGGGGGGGCCTACAATGAGCAGTTCTTC
CDR3: CASSLTGGAYNEQFF

size: .
D: .
J: TRBJ1-6
V: TRBV5-1
DNA: TGCGCCAGCAGACTCCAGACCTCCTATAATTCACCCCTCCACTTT
CDR3: CASRLQTSYNSPLHF

size: .
D: .
J: TRBJ2-3
V: TRBV27
DNA: TGTGCCAGCACCCCGTATGCCCGCACAGATACGCAGTATTTT
CDR3: CASTPYARTDTQYF

size: .
D: .
J: TRBJ1-3
V: TRBV13
DNA: TGTGCCAGCAGCTTGCGGGCACAGGGAGCTGGAAACACCATATATTTT
CDR3: CASSLRAQGAGNTIYF

size: .
D: .
J: TRBJ1-2
V: TRBV6-5
DNA: TGTGCCAGCAGTTACTCACCCTGGGGGGACTATGGCTACACCTTC
CDR3: CASSYSPWGDYGYTF

size: .
D: TRBD1
J: TRBJ2-5
V: TRBV6-5
DNA: TGTGCCAGCAGTAACCCTCGGACAGGGGCGGAGACCCAGTACTTC
CDR3: CASSNPRTGAETQYF

size: once
D: TRBD2
J: TRBJ2-1
V: TRBV29-1
DNA: TGCAGCTTTCCCCGAGAGGGAAGAGCGGGAGCTAGCCACAATGAGCAGTTCTTC
CDR3: CSFPREGRAGASHNEQFF

size: .
D: .
J: TRBJ2-7
V: TRBV6-2/TRBV6-3
DNA: TGTGCCAGCAGTTTTCAGGGGTACTACGAGCAGTACTTC
CDR3: CASSFQGYYEQYF

size: once
D: .
J: TRBJ2-3
V: TRBV7-2
DNA: TGTGCCAGCAGCTTAGAACAGGGAACAGATACGCAGTATTTT
CDR3: CASSLEQGTDTQYF

size: .
D: .
J: TRBJ2-1
V: TRBV29-1
DNA: TGCAGCGTTAAGCCGGGGAGCTCCTACAATGAGCAGTTCTTC
CDR3: CSVKPGSSYNEQFF

size: .
D: .
J: TRBJ1-2
V: TRBV5-1
DNA: TGCGCCAGCAGAAACACGGGGGGCGCGTATCCCTATGGCTACACCTTC
CDR3: CASRNTGGAYPYGYTF

size: .
D: .
J: TRBJ1-3
V: TRBV28
DNA: TGTGCCAGCAGTCCCCCAGTCCGGGGAAACACCATATATTTT
CDR3: CASSPPVRGNTIYF

size: .
D: TRBD2
J: TRBJ2-5
V: TRBV24-1
DNA: TGTGCCACCAGTGATTCGGGGACTAGCGGGACGGTGACCCAGTACTTC
CDR3: CATSDSGTSGTVTQYF

size: few
D: TRBD1
J: TRBJ2-7
V: TRBV6-1
DNA: TGTGCCAGCAGTGAACGCCAGACAGGGGGCTACGAGCAGTACTTC
CDR3: CASSERQTGGYEQYF

size: .
D: .
J: TRBJ1-5
V: TRBV30
DNA: TGTGCCTGGAGTCGCCTCAGCAATCAGCCCCAGCATTTT
CDR3: CAWSRLSNQPQHF

size: .
D: TRBD1
J: TRBJ2-1
V: TRBV2
DNA: TGTGCCAGCACTGGGACAGGTGGGTCCTACAATGAGCAGTTCTTC
CDR3: CASTGTGGSYNEQFF

size: .
D: TRBD1
J: TRBJ1-1
V: TRBV12-3/TRBV12-4
DNA: TGTGCCAGCGGCGACAGGGGTGCTGAAGCTTTCTTT
CDR3: CASGDRGAEAFF

size: .
D: .
J: TRBJ1-3
V: TRBV4-1
DNA: TGCGCCAGCAGCCAAGGGGGAGCCTATGCAGGGGGAAACACCATATATTTT
CDR3: CASSQGGAYAGGNTIYF

size: .
D: .
J: TRBJ1-1
V: TRBV12-3/TRBV12-4
DNA: TGTGCCAGCAGTCGCCAGATGAACACTGAAGCTTTCTTT
CDR3: CASSRQMNTEAFF

size: .
D: .
J: TRBJ1-4
V: TRBV19
DNA: TGTGCCAGTAGTGGACGATCCACCAGAGAAAAACTGTTTTTT
CDR3: CASSGRSTREKLFF

size: .
D: TRBD1
J: TRBJ1-2
V: TRBV7-9
DNA: TGTGCCAGCAGCTCGACAGGGGGCGCGCGAAACTATGGCTACACCTTC
CDR3: CASSSTGGARNYGYTF

size: .
D: TRBD2
J: TRBJ2-3
V: TRBV5-6
DNA: TGTGCCAGCAGCTTTCCGGGACTAAGCACAGATACGCAGTATTTT
CDR3: CASSFPGLSTDTQYF

size: .
D: .
J: TRBJ1-1
V: TRBV5-4
DNA: TGTGCCAGCAGCTGGCAGGGGACTCTGAACACTGAAGCTTTCTTT
CDR3: CASSWQGTLNTEAFF

size: .
D: TRBD1
J: TRBJ2-4
V: TRBV6-2/TRBV6-3
DNA: TGTGCCAGCAGCTGGGACAGGCTAGCCAAAAACATTCAGTACTTC
CDR3: CASSWDRLAKNIQYF

size: .
D: .
J: TRBJ1-6
V: TRBV6-1
DNA: TGTGCCAGCAGTGAAGGCACCCCCCTCCACTTT
CDR3: CASSEGTPLHF